Given below is one T cell receptor beta chain in context. The antigen is not known. These data originate in a study of graft-versus-host responses after intestinal transplantation. Study-wide context: Transplantation in recipients was multivisceral, liver-intestinal, or isolated intestinal. Study-level findings and limits: With peak circulating GvH clone levels came an association with early post-transplant HvG declines. GvH clones surfaced in recipient marrow, some emerging earlier in ileum or blood.

This table comes from immunoSEQ multiplex PCR, and its TCRdb copy is limited to in-frame clones, with some not included. The sample shows about 100,000 clones, about 90% of them seen only once. The clonotype was recovered from a human donor who was the organ donor for an intestinal transplant. This specimen was unstimulated CD4+ T cells sorted from spleen or lymph node cells, taken before transplant.

In DNA, the CDR3 is TGTGCCAGCTCACCACGCGGTGACCGTTTCTTGGGAGAGCAGTTCTTC. Protein product: CASSPRGDRFLGEQFF. The chain uses TRBV18 and TRBJ2-1, with D unclear. This CDR3 spans 16 amino acids. V was trimmed by 1 base and J by 10 bases, leaving 20 bases between them. Germline lookup yields CDR1 KGHSH and CDR2 LQKENI.